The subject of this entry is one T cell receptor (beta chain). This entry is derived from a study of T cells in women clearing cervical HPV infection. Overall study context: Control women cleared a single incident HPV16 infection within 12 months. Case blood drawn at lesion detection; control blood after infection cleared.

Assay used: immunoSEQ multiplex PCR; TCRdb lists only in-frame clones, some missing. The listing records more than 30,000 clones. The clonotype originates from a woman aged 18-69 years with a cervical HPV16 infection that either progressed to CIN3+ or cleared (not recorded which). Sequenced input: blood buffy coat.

The covered CDR3 bases are TGTGCCAGCCGTCCCCAGGGGAATTATGAAAAA. Its protein is CASRPQGNYEK. The CDR3 in full is CASRPQGNYEKLFF. V usage is TRBV7-8 and J usage is TRBJ1-4, with D perhaps matching TRBD1 (6 bases). Read sequence stops 3 residues before the CDR3 end, and the germline J gene provides the missing end. CDR3 length equals 14 residues. CDR1 is SGHVS, CDR2 FQNEAQ, per germline. V dropped 8 bases and J dropped 6 bases, with 16 bases sitting between them.